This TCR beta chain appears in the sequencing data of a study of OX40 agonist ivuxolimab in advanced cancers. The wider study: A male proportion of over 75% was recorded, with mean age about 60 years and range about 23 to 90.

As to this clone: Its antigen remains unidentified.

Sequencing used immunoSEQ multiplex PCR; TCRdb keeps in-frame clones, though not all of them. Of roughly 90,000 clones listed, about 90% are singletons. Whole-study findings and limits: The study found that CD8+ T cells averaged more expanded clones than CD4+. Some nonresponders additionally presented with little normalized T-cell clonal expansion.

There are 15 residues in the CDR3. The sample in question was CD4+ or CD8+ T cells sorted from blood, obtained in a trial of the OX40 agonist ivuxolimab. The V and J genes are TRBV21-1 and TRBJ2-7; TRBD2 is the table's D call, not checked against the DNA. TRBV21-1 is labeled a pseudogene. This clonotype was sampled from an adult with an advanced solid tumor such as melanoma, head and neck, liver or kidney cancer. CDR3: CASSKRASAPYEQYF. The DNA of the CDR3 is TGTGCCAGCAGCAAACGGGCTAGCGCGCCCTACGAGCAGTACTTC.